Reported below is one T cell receptor beta chain. Its antigen is as yet unknown. These data are taken from a study of radiotherapy plus CTLA-4 blockade in lung cancer. Whole-study context: Among patients, around 18% showed objective responses, and 31% had disease control.

The germline CDR1 and CDR2 sequences are SGHTA and FQGNSA. This CDR3 is built from 17 residues. Trimming took 2 bases from V and 2 from J; bases not matched to a gene: 6. General study points: Response, reportedly, was best predicted by interferon-beta along with early blood T cell clone dynamics. An expansion of tumor-derived TCR clones occurred in blood after radiotherapy plus ipilimumab.

Assay used: immunoSEQ multiplex PCR; TCRdb lists only in-frame clones, some missing. The table shows under 50,000 clones, with approximately 79% occurring only once. Focal radiation plus CTLA-4 blockade with ipilimumab was given to patients with chemo-refractory metastatic non-small-cell lung cancer. The sequence was obtained from a human donor with non-small cell lung cancer that progressed on radiotherapy plus ipilimumab. V and J are TRBV7-2 and TRBJ2-1; 10 bases map to TRBD2. The source was peripheral blood, collected from a patient treated with radiotherapy plus ipilimumab. Here the CDR3 DNA reads TGTGCCAGCAGCTTAAGTAGCGGGGGGCCTCCCTACAATGAGCAGTTCTTC. It translates to CASSLSSGGPPYNEQFF.